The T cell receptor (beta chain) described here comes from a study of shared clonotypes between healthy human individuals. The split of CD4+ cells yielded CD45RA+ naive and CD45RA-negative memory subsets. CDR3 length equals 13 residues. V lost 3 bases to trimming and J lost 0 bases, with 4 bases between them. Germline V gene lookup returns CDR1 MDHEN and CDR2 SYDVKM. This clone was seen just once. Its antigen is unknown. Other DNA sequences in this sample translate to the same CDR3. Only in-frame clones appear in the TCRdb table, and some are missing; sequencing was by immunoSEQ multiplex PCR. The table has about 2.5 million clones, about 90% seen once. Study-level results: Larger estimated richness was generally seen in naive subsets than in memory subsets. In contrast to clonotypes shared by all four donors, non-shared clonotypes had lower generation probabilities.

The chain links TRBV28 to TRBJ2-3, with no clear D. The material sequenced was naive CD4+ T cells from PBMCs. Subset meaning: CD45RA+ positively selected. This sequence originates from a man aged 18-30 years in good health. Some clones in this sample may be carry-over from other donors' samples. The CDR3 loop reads CASSLGSTDTQYF. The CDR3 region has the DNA TGTGCCAGCAGTTTGGGGAGCACAGATACGCAGTATTTT.